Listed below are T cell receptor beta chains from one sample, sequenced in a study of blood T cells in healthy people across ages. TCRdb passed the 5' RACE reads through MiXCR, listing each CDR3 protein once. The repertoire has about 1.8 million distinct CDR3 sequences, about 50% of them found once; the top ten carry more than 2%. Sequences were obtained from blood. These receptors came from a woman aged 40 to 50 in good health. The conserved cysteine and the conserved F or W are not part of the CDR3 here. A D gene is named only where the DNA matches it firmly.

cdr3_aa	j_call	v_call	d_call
ASSFRGHIETQY	TRBJ2-5	TRBV27	.
ASSWGQGTGNTIY	TRBJ1-3	TRBV5-1	TRBD1
SVEEGDRIFNSPLH	TRBJ1-6	TRBV29-1	TRBD1
ASGIRGTGELF	TRBJ2-2	TRBV4-3	TRBD1
ASSFERGGYNEQF	TRBJ2-1	TRBV7-2	TRBD2
ASSVASSGEQETQY	TRBJ2-5	TRBV9	TRBD2
ASSQTGGFAYEQY	TRBJ2-7	TRBV7-2	.
ASGRLPSGGETQY	TRBJ2-5	TRBV2	TRBD2
ASSQGQGASEQY	.	TRBV4-1	TRBD1
ATSRAADSPLH	TRBJ1-6	TRBV15	.
ASSLTVNIQETQY	TRBJ2-5	TRBV5-1	.
ASSLVGTTPQPQH	TRBJ1-5	TRBV7-2	.
ASSHSAGTSSSSY	TRBJ2-7	TRBV4-1	TRBD2
ASSEYDPRQGTYNEQF	TRBJ2-1	TRBV25-1	TRBD1
ASSYDRDTEAF	TRBJ1-1	TRBV6-2/TRBV6-3	TRBD1
AIRDRGDNEQF	TRBJ2-1	TRBV28	TRBD1
ASSPLRAGRETQY	TRBJ2-5	TRBV14	.
AIFRGQGDNEQF	TRBJ2-1	TRBV10-3	TRBD1
SAPRGASERNEQF	TRBJ2-1	TRBV20-1	.
AISEALAGGYNEQF	TRBJ2-1	TRBV10-3	TRBD2
ASSLATGGAYERY	TRBJ2-7	TRBV5-5	TRBD1
ASSQWGETQF	TRBJ2-1	TRBV3-1	.
ASSQDMGSVYGYT	TRBJ1-2	TRBV4-3	.
ASQLGQGGGYEQY	TRBJ2-7	TRBV10-3	TRBD1
SARTDHNSPLH	TRBJ1-6	TRBV20-1	.
ASSQDWSSGGAQVDTQY	TRBJ2-3	TRBV4-2	TRBD2
SPRKVTSGVQRDTQY	TRBJ2-3	TRBV20-1	TRBD2
SAETIKGSNQPQH	TRBJ1-5	TRBV20-1	.
SAPKRQGSFVNSPLH	TRBJ1-6	TRBV20-1	TRBD1
ASSLVRAPSPWEQY	TRBJ2-7	TRBV11-2	.
SASRGRYNEQF	TRBJ2-1	TRBV20-1	.
SARRTQGDSPLH	TRBJ1-6	TRBV20-1	.
ASSLAQETQY	TRBJ2-5	TRBV5-1	.
SVPTWGRQETQY	TRBJ2-5	TRBV29-1	.
ASGSGLGEQY	TRBJ2-7	TRBV28	.
VGAGRVSGEQF	TRBJ2-1	TRBV24-1	.
ASISSDTQY	TRBJ2-3	TRBV27	.
SAREDSTYGYT	TRBJ1-2	TRBV20-1	.
ASSVTNRVYGNYGYT	TRBJ1-2	TRBV9	.
SATTGDRGTYEQY	TRBJ2-7	TRBV20-1	TRBD1
ASRTGQSAQY	TRBJ2-5	TRBV12-3/TRBV12-4	.
ASSRRGNQGDYGYT	TRBJ1-2	TRBV5-1	TRBD1
ASSLRQGPLYEQY	TRBJ2-7	TRBV7-9	.
ASSLRQGAVETQY	TRBJ2-5	TRBV7-9	TRBD1
ASAQGGPRQPQH	TRBJ1-5	TRBV12-3/TRBV12-4	.
ASSLDVGYQPQH	TRBJ1-5	TRBV5-5	.
SVPRLAGVTDTQY	TRBJ2-3	TRBV29-1	TRBD2
SARDNRGYEQY	TRBJ2-7	TRBV20-1	.
ASSDGGANPKGQF	TRBJ2-1	TRBV10-1	.